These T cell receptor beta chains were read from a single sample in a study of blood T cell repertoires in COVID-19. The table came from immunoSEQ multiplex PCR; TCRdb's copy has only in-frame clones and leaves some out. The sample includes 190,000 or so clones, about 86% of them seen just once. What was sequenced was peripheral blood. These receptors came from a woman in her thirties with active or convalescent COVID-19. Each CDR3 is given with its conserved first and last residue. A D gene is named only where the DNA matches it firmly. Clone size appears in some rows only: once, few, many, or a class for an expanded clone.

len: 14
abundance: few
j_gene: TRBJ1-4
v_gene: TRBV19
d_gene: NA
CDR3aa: CASSIWGPNEKLFF
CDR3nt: TGTGCCAGTAGTATCTGGGGGCCTAATGAAAAACTGTTTTTT

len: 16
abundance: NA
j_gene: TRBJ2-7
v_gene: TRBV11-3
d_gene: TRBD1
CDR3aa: CASSLAPGTVSYEQYF
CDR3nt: TGTGCCAGCAGCTTAGCCCCCGGGACAGTCTCCTACGAGCAGTACTTC

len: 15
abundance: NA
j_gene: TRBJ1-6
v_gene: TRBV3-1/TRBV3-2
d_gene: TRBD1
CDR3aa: CASSQDEGGLSPLHF
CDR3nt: TGTGCCAGCAGCCAAGATGAAGGGGGCCTATCACCCCTCCACTTT

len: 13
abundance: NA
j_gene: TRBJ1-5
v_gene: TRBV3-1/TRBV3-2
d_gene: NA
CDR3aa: CASSQGSNQPQHF
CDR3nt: TGTGCCAGCAGCCAGGGCAGTAATCAGCCCCAGCATTTT

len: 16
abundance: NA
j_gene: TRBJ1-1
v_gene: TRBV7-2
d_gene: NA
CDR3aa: CASSFSARRMNTEAFF
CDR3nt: TGTGCCAGCAGCTTTTCGGCCAGGCGTATGAACACTGAAGCTTTCTTT

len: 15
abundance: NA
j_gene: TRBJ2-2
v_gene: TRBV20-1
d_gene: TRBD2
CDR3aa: CSASRTSGRTGELFF
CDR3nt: TGCAGTGCTAGTAGGACTAGCGGGCGCACCGGGGAGCTGTTTTTT

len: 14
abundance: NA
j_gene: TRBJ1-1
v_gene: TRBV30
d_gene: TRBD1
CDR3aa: CAWSMRQGFTEAFF
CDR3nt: TGTGCCTGGAGTATGCGACAGGGTTTCACTGAAGCTTTCTTT

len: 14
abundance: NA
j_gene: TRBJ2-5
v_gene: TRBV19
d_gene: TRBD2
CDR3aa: CASSIAGGLETQYF
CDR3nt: TGTGCCAGTAGTATAGCGGGGGGTCTGGAGACCCAGTACTTC

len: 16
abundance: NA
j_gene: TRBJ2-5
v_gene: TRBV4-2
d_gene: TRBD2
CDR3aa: CASSQARTSGQETQYF
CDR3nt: TGTGCCAGCAGCCAAGCCAGGACTAGCGGACAAGAGACCCAGTACTTC

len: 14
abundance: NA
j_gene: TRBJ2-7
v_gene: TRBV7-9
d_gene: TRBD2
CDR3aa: CASSSAGGRREQYF
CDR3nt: TGTGCCAGCAGCTCTGCGGGAGGGCGGCGGGAGCAGTACTTC

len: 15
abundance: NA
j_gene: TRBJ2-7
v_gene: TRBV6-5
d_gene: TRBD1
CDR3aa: CASSYSRTGHHEQYF
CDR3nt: TGTGCCAGCAGTTACTCCCGGACAGGGCACCACGAGCAGTACTTC

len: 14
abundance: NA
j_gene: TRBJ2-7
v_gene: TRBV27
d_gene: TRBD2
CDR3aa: CASSLWGGDYEQYF
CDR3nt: TGTGCCAGCAGTTTATGGGGGGGGGATTACGAGCAGTACTTC

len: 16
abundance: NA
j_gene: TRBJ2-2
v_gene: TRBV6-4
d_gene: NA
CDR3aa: CASSETELGRAGELFF
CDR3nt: TGTGCCAGCAGTGAAACCGAACTAGGGCGGGCCGGGGAGCTGTTTTTT

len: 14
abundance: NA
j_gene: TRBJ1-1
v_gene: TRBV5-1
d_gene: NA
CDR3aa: CASSLDGAGTEAFF
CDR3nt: TGCGCCAGCAGCTTGGATGGGGCCGGCACTGAAGCTTTCTTT

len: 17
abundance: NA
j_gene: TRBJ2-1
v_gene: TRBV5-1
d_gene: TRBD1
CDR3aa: CASSSTASGQVYNEQFF
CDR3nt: TGCGCCAGCAGCTCGACAGCTTCGGGACAGGTCTACAATGAGCAGTTCTTC

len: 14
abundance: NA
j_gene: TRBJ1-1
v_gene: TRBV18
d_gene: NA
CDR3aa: CASSPGQWNTEAFF
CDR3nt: TGTGCCAGCTCACCCGGACAGTGGAACACTGAAGCTTTCTTT

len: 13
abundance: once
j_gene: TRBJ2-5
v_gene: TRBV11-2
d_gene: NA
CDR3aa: CASSDGTLETQYF
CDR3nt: TGTGCCAGCAGCGACGGGACTCTGGAGACCCAGTACTTC

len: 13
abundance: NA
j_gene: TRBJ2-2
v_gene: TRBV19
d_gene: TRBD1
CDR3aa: CASSTTGAGELFF
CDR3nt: TGTGCCAGTAGCACAACAGGGGCCGGGGAGCTGTTTTTT

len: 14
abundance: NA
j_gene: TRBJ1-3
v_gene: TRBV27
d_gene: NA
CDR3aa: CASSFRGSGNTIYF
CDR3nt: TGTGCCAGCAGTTTTAGGGGCTCTGGAAACACCATATATTTT

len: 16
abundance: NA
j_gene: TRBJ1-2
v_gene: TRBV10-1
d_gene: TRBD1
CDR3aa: CASRVTGISRNYGYTF
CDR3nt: TGCGCCAGCAGAGTGACAGGGATTTCGCGGAACTATGGCTACACCTTC

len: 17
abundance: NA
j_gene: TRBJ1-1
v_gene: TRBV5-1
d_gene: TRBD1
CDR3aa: CASSLVNTGTGGWIAFF
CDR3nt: TGCGCCAGCAGCTTGGTGAACACCGGCACAGGGGGGTGGATAGCTTTCTTT

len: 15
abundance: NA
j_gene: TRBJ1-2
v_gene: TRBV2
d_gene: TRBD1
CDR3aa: CASSPPGQGPSGYTF
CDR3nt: TGTGCCAGCAGCCCCCCGGGACAGGGACCGTCCGGCTACACCTTC

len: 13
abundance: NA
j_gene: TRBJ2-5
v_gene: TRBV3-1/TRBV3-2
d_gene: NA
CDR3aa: CASSIQDRETQYF
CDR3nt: TGTGCCAGCAGCATACAGGACCGGGAGACCCAGTACTTC

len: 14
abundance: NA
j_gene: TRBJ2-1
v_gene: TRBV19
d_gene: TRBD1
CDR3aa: CASSSGTGDDEQFF
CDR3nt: TGTGCCAGTAGTTCAGGGACAGGGGACGATGAGCAGTTCTTC

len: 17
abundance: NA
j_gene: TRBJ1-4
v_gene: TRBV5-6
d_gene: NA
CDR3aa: CASSLAPRQATNEKLFF
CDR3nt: TGTGCCAGCAGCTTGGCCCCTCGACAAGCAACTAATGAAAAACTGTTTTTT

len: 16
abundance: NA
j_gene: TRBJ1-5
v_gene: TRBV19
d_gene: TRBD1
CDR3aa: CASSLAGGYSNQPQHF
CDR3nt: TGTGCCAGTAGTCTCGCAGGGGGGTATAGCAATCAGCCCCAGCATTTT

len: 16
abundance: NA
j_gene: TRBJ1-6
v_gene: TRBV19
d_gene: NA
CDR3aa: CASSISRDYYNSPLHF
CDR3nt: TGTGCCAGTAGTATCTCCAGGGATTACTATAATTCACCCCTCCACTTT

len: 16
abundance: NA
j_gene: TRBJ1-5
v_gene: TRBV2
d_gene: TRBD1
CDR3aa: CASSDSLRDRNQPQHF
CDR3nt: TGTGCCAGCAGTGATTCCCTCCGGGACAGAAATCAGCCCCAGCATTTT

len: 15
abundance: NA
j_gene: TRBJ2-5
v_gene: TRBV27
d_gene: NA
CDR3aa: CASSLSPSLSSTQYF
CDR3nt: TGTGCCAGCAGTTTATCCCCCTCACTTAGTAGTACCCAGTACTTC

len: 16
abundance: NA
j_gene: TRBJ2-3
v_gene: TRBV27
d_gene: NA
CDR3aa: CASSLGGRPSTDTQYF
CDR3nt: TGTGCCAGCAGTTTAGGTGGGAGGCCTAGCACAGATACGCAGTATTTT

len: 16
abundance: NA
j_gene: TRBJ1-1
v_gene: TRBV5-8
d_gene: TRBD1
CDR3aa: CASSLGLLTGGTEAFF
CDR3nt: TGTGCCAGCAGCTTAGGGCTGCTTACAGGGGGCACTGAAGCTTTCTTT

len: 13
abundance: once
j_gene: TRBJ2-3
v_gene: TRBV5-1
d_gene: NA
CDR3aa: CASSVGTLDTQYF
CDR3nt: TGCGCCAGCAGCGTGGGGACACTCGATACGCAGTATTTT

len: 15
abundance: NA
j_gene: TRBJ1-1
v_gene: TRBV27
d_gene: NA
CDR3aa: CASSFLSDMNTEAFF
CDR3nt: TGTGCCAGCAGTTTCCTATCAGACATGAACACTGAAGCTTTCTTT

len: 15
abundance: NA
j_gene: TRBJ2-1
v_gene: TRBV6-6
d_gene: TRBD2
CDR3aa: CASSGSGRVGNEQFF
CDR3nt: TGTGCCAGCAGTGGTAGCGGGAGGGTCGGCAATGAGCAGTTCTTC

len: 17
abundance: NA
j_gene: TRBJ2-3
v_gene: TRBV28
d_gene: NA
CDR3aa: CASRRGSGAASTDTQYF
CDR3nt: TGTGCCAGCAGGCGGGGTAGCGGTGCTGCTAGCACAGATACGCAGTATTTT

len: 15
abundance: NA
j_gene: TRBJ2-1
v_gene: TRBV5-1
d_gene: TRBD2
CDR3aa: CASRGSGSKGNEQFF
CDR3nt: TGCGCCAGCAGGGGTAGCGGGAGTAAGGGGAATGAGCAGTTCTTC

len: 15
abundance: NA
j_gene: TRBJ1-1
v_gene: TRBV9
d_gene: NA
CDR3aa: CASSPRSLLNTEAFF
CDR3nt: TGTGCCAGCAGCCCGAGGAGCCTATTGAACACTGAAGCTTTCTTT

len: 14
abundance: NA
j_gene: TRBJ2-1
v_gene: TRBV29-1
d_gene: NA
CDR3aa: CSLNFDGGIDEQFF
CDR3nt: TGCAGCTTAAATTTTGACGGGGGAATTGATGAGCAGTTCTTC

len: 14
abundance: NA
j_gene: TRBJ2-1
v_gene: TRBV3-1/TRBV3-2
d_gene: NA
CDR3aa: CASSWGLSYNEQFF
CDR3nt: TGTGCCAGCAGCTGGGGCCTCTCCTACAATGAGCAGTTCTTC

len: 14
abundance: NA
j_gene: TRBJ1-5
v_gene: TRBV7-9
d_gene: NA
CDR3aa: CASSSGQTNQPQHF
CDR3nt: TGTGCCAGCAGCTCCGGACAGACTAATCAGCCCCAGCATTTT

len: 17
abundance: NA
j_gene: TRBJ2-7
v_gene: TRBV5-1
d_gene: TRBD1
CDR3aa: CASSKPLRTGLRHEQYF
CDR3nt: TGCGCCAGCAGCAAACCCCTTCGGACAGGTTTAAGGCACGAGCAGTACTTC

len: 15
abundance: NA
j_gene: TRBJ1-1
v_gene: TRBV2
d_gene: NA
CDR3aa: CARPGWGRGNTEAFF
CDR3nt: TGTGCCAGACCTGGATGGGGGCGTGGGAACACTGAAGCTTTCTTT

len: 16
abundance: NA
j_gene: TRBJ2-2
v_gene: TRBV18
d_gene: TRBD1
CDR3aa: CASSPQRDRGPGELFF
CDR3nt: TGTGCCAGCTCACCACAACGGGACAGGGGACCCGGGGAGCTGTTTTTT

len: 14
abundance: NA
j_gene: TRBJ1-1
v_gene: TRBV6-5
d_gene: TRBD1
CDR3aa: CASSYSPQGDEAFF
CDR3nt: TGTGCCAGCAGTTACTCCCCACAGGGGGATGAAGCTTTCTTT